The 27 T cell receptor beta chains listed next were all sequenced from one sample in a study of beta chain features in type 1 diabetes (dated by TCRdb to between 2017 and 2018). Libraries were built with the immunoSEQ multiplex PCR assay. The High Capacity cDNA Reverse Transcription Kit was used to reverse transcribe all of the isolated RNA, meaning that expressed TCRB transcripts were what got sequenced. In TCRdb, the immuneACCESS table is reduced to in-frame sequences with V and J assigned. These tables do not hold every clone; where another copy was compared, an unresolved V gene accounts for under half, and the others remain unexplained. A total of under 400,000 clones appear in this sample, about 18% of them only once. The ten largest clones add up to 0.044% of the sample. Sequenced material: naive CD4+ T cells from blood. The cell subset or site label of this sample denotes: true naive CD4+ T cells. These receptor sequences come from a woman aged 18-29 years in good health.

This clone has more than one count but fewer than ten. The chain joins TRBV7-9 to TRBJ2-1; TRBD2 might be the D (5 bases). The germline V and J ends were trimmed by 5 bases and 4 bases, with 15 bases remaining between them. The CDR3 is 15 amino acids. Germline V CDR1 and CDR2: SEHNR, FQNEAQ (reference sequence). CDR3 sequence: CASSAGRTGYNEQFF. CDR3 nucleotide sequence: TGTGCCAGCAGCGCCGGACGGACGGGATACAATGAGCAGTTCTTC.

This clone was picked up a small number of times. This sequence joins TRBV7-2 and TRBJ2-7; the D is unclear. V lost 5 bases to trimming and J lost 1 base, with 6 bases between them. The germline CDR1 and CDR2 sequences are SGHTA and FQGNSA. The CDR3 totals 12 residues. The chain's CDR3 is CASSPVSYEQYF. The CDR3 region has the DNA TGTGCCAGCAGCCCAGTATCCTACGAGCAGTACTTC. Full variable domain (outside the CDR3, taken from reference TRBV7-2 and TRBJ2-7): GAGVSQSPSNKVTEKGKDVELRCDPISGHTALYWYRQSLGQGLEFLIYFQGNSAPDKSGLPSDRFSAERTGGSVSTLTIQRTQQEDSAVYLCASSPVSYEQYFGPGTRLTVT.

The V call is TRBV5-1, the J call TRBJ2-1; 7 bases fit TRBD1. Germline V gene data show CDR1 as SGHRS and CDR2 as YFSETQ. V shed 4 bases, J shed 10 bases, and the junction held 2 bases outside the gene matches. This CDR3 has 11 residues. CDR3 loop: CASSQQGEQFF. Here the CDR3 DNA reads TGCGCCAGCAGCCAACAGGGGGAGCAGTTCTTC.

In its sample, this clone was seen a few times. Within the sample, other DNA sequences also encode this same CDR3. The V and J genes are TRBV6-5 and TRBJ2-7, with 11 bases that match TRBD1. Germline-derived CDR1 and CDR2 are MNHEY and SVGAGI. The junction had 2 bases not matched to a gene; V was cut back by 0 bases and J by 4 bases. The CDR3 is 15 residues long. As DNA, the CDR3 is TGTGCCAGCAGTTACTCGGGACAGGGGGGATACGAGCAGTACTTC. Translation: CASSYSGQGGYEQYF.

This chain connects TRBV29-1 to TRBJ2-1; 7 bases line up with TRBD2. Per germline, CDR1 SQVTM and CDR2 ANQGSEA. This CDR3 region has 13 residues. V was pared by 4 bases and J by 6 bases, with 6 bases of the junction left unmatched. The CDR3 DNA sequence: TGCAGCGTTGCCGGGAGGCCGTCCAATGAGCAGTTCTTC. Protein product: CSVAGRPSNEQFF.

This clone was observed a few times. One end of the junction does not line up with germline, which may come from a read error. The chain recombines TRBV4-2 with TRBJ2-7, with 14 bases aligning to TRBD2. The CDR3 extends over 14 amino acids. The germline CDR1 and CDR2 sequences are LGHNA and YNFKEQ. The CDR3 nucleotides read TGTGCCAGCAGCCAAGCCGGGACTAGCGGGAGTATCGACTTC. Amino acid sequence: CASSQAGTSGSIDF.

This clone was observed a few times. J is TRBJ1-2 and V is TRBV18, with unresolved D. The CDR3 runs to 14 residues. V dropped 3 bases and J dropped 8 bases, with 16 bases sitting between them. Germline lookup yields CDR1 KGHSH and CDR2 LQKENI. The CDR3 nucleotides are TGTGCCAGCTCACCGGGGAGGGAGCCCGGAGGCTACACCTTC. As protein: CASSPGREPGGYTF.

The chain links TRBV2 to TRBJ1-5, with a weak D call TRBD1 (6 bases). V was clipped by 8 bases and J by 6 bases, with 17 bases between them. This CDR3 comprises 14 residues. In germline, CDR1 is SNHLY, CDR2 FYNNEI. The CDR3 nucleotides are TGTGCCAGCGGACTGGACAGTCCAAGTCAGCCCCAGCATTTT. Protein product: CASGLDSPSQPQHF.

This clone was seen a handful of times. This chain connects TRBV2 to TRBJ2-1; the match to TRBD2 covers 9 bases. V shed 6 bases and J 9 bases; nucleotides not matched to a gene: 12. CDR1 and CDR2 from the germline V gene are SNHLY and FYNNEI. This CDR3 spans 15 amino acids. The CDR3 reads CASSPERGAGGEQFF. CDR3 nucleotides: TGTGCCAGCAGCCCCGAGCGGGGGGCCGGGGGTGAGCAGTTCTTC.

This chain links TRBV20-1 with TRBJ2-5; D not resolved. The V end was cut by 8 bases, the J end by 5 bases, with 12 bases between. The length of the CDR3 is 11 residues. Germline V lookup: CDR1 DFQATT, CDR2 SNEGSKA (reference sequence). The CDR3 region has the DNA TGCAGTACCCCCTTTCGGGAGACCCAGTACTTC. This sequence encodes CSTPFRETQYF.

The CDR3 bases are TGCGCCAGCACCCCGGACAGACACAATGAGCAGTTCTTC. Residues: CASTPDRHNEQFF. The chain employs TRBV23-1 and TRBJ2-1; weak D call: TRBD1 (6 bases). TRBV23-1 is an ORF, with its function uncertain. V was trimmed by 7 bases and J by 5 bases, leaving 12 bases between them. This CDR3 is built from 13 residues.

In the case of this clone: Other DNA sequences in this sample translate to the same CDR3. The rearrangement links TRBV7-9 to TRBJ2-4, with TRBD1 as a possible D gene (6 bases). Trimming took off 1 base at V and 7 bases at J, with 8 bases between the two ends. The V gene's germline CDR1 is SEHNR and CDR2 FQNEAQ (reference sequence). The CDR3 covers 13 residues. The CDR3 reads CASSLGQGNIQYF. In DNA form, the CDR3 reads TGTGCCAGCAGCTTAGGGCAGGGGAACATTCAGTACTTC.

This clone occurred a few times. Compared with germline, one end of the junction differs, possibly owing to a read error. The chain recombines TRBV7-7 with TRBJ2-1; D is ambiguous. The CDR3 runs 13 residues. Per the germline V gene, CDR1 is SSHAT and CDR2 is FNYEAQ (reference sequence). The CDR3 sequence: CASSPLRIHEQFF. In nucleotides, the CDR3 is TGTGCTAGCAGCCCGCTCAGGATCCATGAGCAGTTCTTC.

This clone was observed a few times. The genes are TRBV11-2 and TRBJ1-2; a possible D gene is TRBD1 (5 bases). Germline assignment: CDR1 SGHAT and CDR2 FQNNGV. CDR3 size: 13 residues. Trimming removed 2 bases from V and 3 bases from J, with 7 bases in between. This CDR3 reads CASSLQGDYGYTF. The CDR3 coding sequence is TGTGCCAGCAGCTTACAGGGTGACTATGGCTACACCTTC. Variable domain in full (rest from reference TRBV11-2 and TRBJ1-2): EAGVAQSPRYKIIEKRQSVAFWCNPISGHATLYWYQQILGQGPKLLIQFQNNGVVDDSQLPKDRFSAERLKGVDSTLKIQPAKLEDSAVYLCASSLQGDYGYTFGSGTRLTVV.

The genes are TRBV7-9 and TRBJ2-3, with 7 nucleotides matching TRBD1. The germline V gene has CDR1 SEHNR and CDR2 FQNEAQ (reference sequence). The CDR3 sequence is 12 residues long. J was trimmed by 9 bases and V by 6 bases; bases with no gene match: 6. The CDR3 DNA reads as TGTGCCAGCAGTTTGAGGACAGGAACGCAGTATTTT. This sequence encodes CASSLRTGTQYF.

The chain employs TRBV4-1 and TRBJ2-3, with 9 bases fitting TRBD2. Trimming took 0 bases from V and 4 from J; bases not matched to a gene: 8. Germline assignment: CDR1 MGHRA and CDR2 YSYEKL. The CDR3 sequence is 17 residues long. CDR3 region: CASSQERRRGGADTQYF. The CDR3 DNA reads TGCGCCAGCAGCCAAGAACGGCGGCGGGGGGGCGCAGATACGCAGTATTTT.

This clone was picked up a small number of times. The chain links TRBV2 to TRBJ2-3; TRBD1 might be the D (5 bases). Germline loops: CDR1 SNHLY, CDR2 FYNNEI. Between the trimmed V and J ends, which lost 6 bases and 0 bases, there was a span of 10 bases. The CDR3 contains 14 residues. The CDR3: CASRRQPSTDTQYF. The DNA of the CDR3 is TGTGCCAGCAGACGACAGCCTAGCACAGATACGCAGTATTTT.

This clone was picked up a small number of times. The rearrangement links TRBV6-6 to TRBJ2-7; 8 bases align to TRBD2. There are 16 residues in the CDR3. The J segment lost 2 bases and the V segment lost 5 bases, leaving 11 bases of the junction unmatched. CDR1 and CDR2 from the germline V gene are MNHNY and SVGAGI (reference sequence). The CDR3 sequence: CASSPSPGLGTYEQYF. The CDR3 coding sequence is TGTGCCAGCAGTCCGAGCCCGGGACTAGGGACCTACGAGCAGTACTTC.

Of note for this clone: Other DNA sequences of this sample code for an identical CDR3. The chain has TRBV7-9 and TRBJ1-2; 7 bases line up with TRBD1. Germline V gene sequence: CDR1 SEHNR, CDR2 FQNEAQ (reference sequence). The V and J ends lost 5 bases and 1 base, in that order; junction bases with no gene match: 7. The CDR3 spans 15 residues. The CDR3 nucleotides read TGTGCCAGCAGCCTTGGGACAGCACTTAACTATGGCTACACCTTC. As protein: CASSLGTALNYGYTF.

This clone occurred a few times. The J gene is TRBJ1-2, the V gene TRBV7-3, with D possibly matching TRBD1 (5 bases). Trimming took off 2 bases at V and 4 bases at J, with 8 bases between the two ends. Germline V gene sequence: CDR1 SGHTA, CDR2 FQGTGA. CDR3 length: 13 amino acids. The CDR3 sequence: CASSLAGSYGYTF. Here the CDR3 DNA reads TGTGCCAGCAGCTTAGCAGGGTCCTATGGCTACACCTTC.

The chain employs TRBV29-1 and TRBJ1-2; D is undetermined. Germline-derived CDR1 and CDR2 are SQVTM and ANQGSEA. V was trimmed by 5 bases and J by 2 bases, leaving 15 bases between them. The CDR3 runs 14 residues. In nucleotides, the CDR3 is TGCAGCGTTCAAATGCGGGATCCGAACTATGGCTACACCTTC. Amino acid sequence: CSVQMRDPNYGYTF.

The CDR3 is CASSPSGSRDEQYF. The CDR3 DNA follows: TGTGCCAGCAGCCCTAGCGGGAGTAGGGACGAGCAGTACTTC. This chain joins TRBV5-4 and TRBJ2-7; 10 bases match TRBD2. The CDR3 covers 14 residues. Germline loops: CDR1 SGHNT, CDR2 YYREEE (reference sequence). The V segment lost 4 bases and the J segment 5 bases; nucleotides outside the gene matches: 6.

A few counts support this clone. The chain recombines TRBV11-1 with TRBJ1-1; D ambiguous. Germline V gene data show CDR1 as SGHAT and CDR2 as FQDESV (reference sequence). The V gene lost 2 bases and the J gene lost 7 bases, with 11 bases spanning the gap. This CDR3 has 13 residues. CDR3 in DNA: TGTGCCAGCAGCTTACGTGAGGCCAGTGAAGCTTTCTTT. Translating it yields CASSLREASEAFF.

This clone was picked up a small number of times. The rearrangement joins TRBV9 to TRBJ2-1; 10 positions agree with TRBD2. J was trimmed by 10 bases and V by 3 bases; bases with no gene match: 13. In germline, CDR1 is SGDLS, CDR2 YYNGEE. The CDR3 is 16 residues long. The CDR3 reads CASSATGASGSGEQFF. CDR3 in DNA: TGTGCCAGCAGCGCGACAGGCGCTAGCGGGAGTGGGGAGCAGTTCTTC.

The chain couples TRBV7-9 to TRBJ1-2; 7 bases are a match to TRBD1. V lost 4 bases and J lost 6; bases outside the gene matches: 5. This CDR3 is 13 amino acids long. Germline loops: CDR1 SEHNR, CDR2 FQNEAQ (reference sequence). The CDR3 protein is CASSSGGTDGYTF. DNA for the CDR3: TGTGCCAGCAGCTCAGGGGGGACGGATGGCTACACCTTC.

This chain connects TRBV6-5 to TRBJ2-7; D perhaps matches TRBD2 (6 bases). This CDR3 is built from 15 residues. Germline assignment: CDR1 MNHEY and CDR2 SVGAGI. The V gene lost 5 bases and the J gene lost 3 bases, with 17 bases spanning the gap. The CDR3 region has the DNA TGTGCCAGCAGTCCGCGGGGTAGCGGAGTCTACGAGCAGTACTTC. This translates into CASSPRGSGVYEQYF.

J is TRBJ2-7 and V is TRBV25-1; 13 bases match TRBD2. CDR1 is MGHDK, CDR2 SYGVNS, per germline. With V trimmed by 5 bases and J by 6 bases, 7 bases remained unmatched. The CDR3 is 15 residues long. The CDR3 nucleotides are TGTGCCAGCAGTAAGACTAGCGGGAGGATTCCCGAGCAGTACTTC. The encoded protein is CASSKTSGRIPEQYF.